There are a few counts of the clone carrying this T cell receptor beta chain. This sample was included in a study of response to subunit inactivated influenza vaccine. TCRdb reprocessed the RT-PCR reads with MiXCR, giving one entry per CDR3 protein. The sample has 250,000 to 350,000 distinct CDR3 sequences; about 20% are singletons. The V end lost 5 bases, the J end lost 4 bases, and 6 bases lay between the germline ends. Germline-derived CDR1 and CDR2 are LNHDA and SQIVND (reference sequence). This CDR3 region has 11 residues. The clonotype comes from a man aged 45-69 years who received an inactivated influenza vaccine. The chain couples TRBV19 to TRBJ2-7; D not resolved. This specimen consisted of PBMCs from blood, obtained less than 22 months after vaccination. CDR3 nucleotides: TGTGCCAGTAGTGGATTTTACGAGCAGTACTTC. This gives the protein CASSGFYEQYF. Full variable domain (remainder filled in from reference TRBV19 and TRBJ2-7): DGGITQSPKYLFRKEGQNVTLSCEQNLNHDAMYWYRQDPGQGLRLIYYSQIVNDFQKGDIAEGYSVSREKKESFPLTVTSAQKNPTAFYLCASSGFYEQYFGPGTRLTVT.